This TCR beta chain was recovered during a study of cytomegalovirus exposure and HLA in healthy donors. Findings of the study overall: Earlier analysis yielded a pattern in which most TCR beta V segments were productive about 87% or about 30% of the time.

Primers: 60 Vbeta forward and 13 Jbeta reverse. Using immunoSEQ multiplex PCR, the repertoire was profiled, and TCRdb retains in-frame clones only, with some absent. Found here are more than 110,000 clones, about three quarters of them singletons; the top ten hold about 3.9%. Germline values: CDR1 SGHDT, CDR2 YYEEEE. This CDR3 spans 14 amino acids. Trimming at V came to 1 base and at J to 6 bases, leaving 6 bases not matched to a gene. This clone was observed a handful of times. As yet, its antigen is unknown. Sample: PBMCs. This clonotype was sampled from a young man in good health and CMV-seronegative. The chain recombines TRBV5-6 with TRBJ1-2, with 7 bases fitting TRBD1. CDR3 residues: CASSLPRGLNGYTF. The CDR3 DNA follows: TGTGCCAGCAGCTTGCCCAGGGGGTTGAATGGCTACACCTTC.